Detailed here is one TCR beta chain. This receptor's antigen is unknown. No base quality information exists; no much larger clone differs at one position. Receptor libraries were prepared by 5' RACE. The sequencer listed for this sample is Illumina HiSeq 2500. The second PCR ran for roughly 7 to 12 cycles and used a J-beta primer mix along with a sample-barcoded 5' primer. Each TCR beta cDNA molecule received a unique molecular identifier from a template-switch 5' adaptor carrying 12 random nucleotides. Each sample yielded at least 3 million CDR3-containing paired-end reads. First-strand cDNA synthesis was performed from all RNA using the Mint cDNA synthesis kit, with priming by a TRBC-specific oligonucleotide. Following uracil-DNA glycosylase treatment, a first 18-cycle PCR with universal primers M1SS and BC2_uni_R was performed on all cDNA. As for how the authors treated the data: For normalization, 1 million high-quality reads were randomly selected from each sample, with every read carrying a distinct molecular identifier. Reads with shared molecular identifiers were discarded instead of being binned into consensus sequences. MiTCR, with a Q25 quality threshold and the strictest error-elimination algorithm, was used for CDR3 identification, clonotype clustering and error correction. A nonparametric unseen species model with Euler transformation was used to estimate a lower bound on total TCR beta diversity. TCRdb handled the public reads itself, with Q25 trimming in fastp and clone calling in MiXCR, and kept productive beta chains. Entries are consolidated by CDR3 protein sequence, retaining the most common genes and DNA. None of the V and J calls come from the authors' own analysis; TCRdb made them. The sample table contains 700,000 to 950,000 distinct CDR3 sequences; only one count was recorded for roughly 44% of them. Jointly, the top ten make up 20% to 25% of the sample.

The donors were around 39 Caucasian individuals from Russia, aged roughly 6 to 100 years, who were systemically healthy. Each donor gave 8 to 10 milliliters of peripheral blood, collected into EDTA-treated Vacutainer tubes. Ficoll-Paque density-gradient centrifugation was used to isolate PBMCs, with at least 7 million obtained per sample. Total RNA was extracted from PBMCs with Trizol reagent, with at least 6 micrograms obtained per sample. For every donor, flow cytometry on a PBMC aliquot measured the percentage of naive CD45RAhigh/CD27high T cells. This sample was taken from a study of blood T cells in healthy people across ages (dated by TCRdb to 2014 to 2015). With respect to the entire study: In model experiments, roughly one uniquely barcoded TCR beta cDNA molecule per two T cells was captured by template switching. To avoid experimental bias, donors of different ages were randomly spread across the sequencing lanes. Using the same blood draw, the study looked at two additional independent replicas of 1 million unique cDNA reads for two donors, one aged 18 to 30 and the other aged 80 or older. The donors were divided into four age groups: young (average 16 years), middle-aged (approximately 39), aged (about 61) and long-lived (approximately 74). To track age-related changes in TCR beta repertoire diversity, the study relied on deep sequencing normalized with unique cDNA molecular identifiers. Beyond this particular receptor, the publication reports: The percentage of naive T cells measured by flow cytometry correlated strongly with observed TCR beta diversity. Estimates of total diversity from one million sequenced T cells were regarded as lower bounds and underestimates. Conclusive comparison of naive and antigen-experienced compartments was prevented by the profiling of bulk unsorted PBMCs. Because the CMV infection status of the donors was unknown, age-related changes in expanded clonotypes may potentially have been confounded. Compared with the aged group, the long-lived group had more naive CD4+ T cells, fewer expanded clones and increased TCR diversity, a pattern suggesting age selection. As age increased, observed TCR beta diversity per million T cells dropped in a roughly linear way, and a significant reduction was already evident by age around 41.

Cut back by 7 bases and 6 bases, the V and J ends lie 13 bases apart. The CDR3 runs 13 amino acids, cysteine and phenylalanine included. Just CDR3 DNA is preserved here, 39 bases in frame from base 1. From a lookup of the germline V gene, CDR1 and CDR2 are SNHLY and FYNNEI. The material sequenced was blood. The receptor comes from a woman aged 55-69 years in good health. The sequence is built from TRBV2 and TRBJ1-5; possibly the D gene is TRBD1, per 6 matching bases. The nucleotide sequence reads TGTGCCAGCACTGGACAGTTTGGTCAGCCCCAGCATTTT. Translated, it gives CASTGQFGQPQHF. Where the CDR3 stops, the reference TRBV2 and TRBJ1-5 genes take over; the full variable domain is EPEVTQTPSHQVTQMGQEVILRCVPISNHLYFYWYRQILGQKVEFLVSFYNNEISEKSEIFDDQFSVERPDGSNFTLKIRSTKLEDSAMYFCASTGQFGQPQHFGDGTRLSIL.